Below, one TCR beta chain is given with its context. The antigen is not known. V lost 4 bases, J lost 0 bases, and 11 bases stayed unmatched. The CDR3 spans 18 residues. Germline lookup yields CDR1 PRHDT and CDR2 FYEKMQ (reference sequence). The data were obtained in a study of PD-L1 blockade in urothelial cancer. For the study at large: Prior exposure to chemotherapy in patients amounted to 0 to 3 regimens received. Study-wide results and caveats: Greater 3-week expansion of tumor-associated blood clones was recorded for durable-benefit patients. Where pretreatment blood TCR clonality fell below the median, better survival was predicted.

Profiling relied on immunoSEQ multiplex PCR, and the TCRdb table lists in-frame clones only, not all of them. This table has some 42,000 clones, more than 75% appearing once. This TCR derives from a man in his 70s with urothelial cancer. The input for sequencing was PBMCs, taken around atezolizumab (anti-PD-L1) treatment. V and J are TRBV13 and TRBJ1-4; 7 bases line up with TRBD1. The CDR3 DNA reads as TGTGCCAGCAGCTCGCAGGGGGTTTATAGTGCAACTAATGAAAAACTGTTTTTT. It specifies CASSSQGVYSATNEKLFF.